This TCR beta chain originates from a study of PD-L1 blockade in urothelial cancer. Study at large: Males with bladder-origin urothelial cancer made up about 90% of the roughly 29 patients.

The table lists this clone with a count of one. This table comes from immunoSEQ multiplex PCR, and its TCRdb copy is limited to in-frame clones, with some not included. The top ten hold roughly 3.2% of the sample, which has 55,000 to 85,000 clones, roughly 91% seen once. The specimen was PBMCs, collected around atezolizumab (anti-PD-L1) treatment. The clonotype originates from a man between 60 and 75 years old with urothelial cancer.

CDR3 residues: CASKQGDQGNEKLFF. The CDR3 bases are TGTGCCAGTAAACAGGGAGACCAGGGTAATGAAAAACTGTTTTTT. J is TRBJ1-4 and V is TRBV19, with D possibly matching TRBD1 (6 bases). Germline V gives CDR1 LNHDA, CDR2 SQIVND (reference sequence). There are 15 residues in the CDR3. V lost 7 bases, J lost 4 bases, and 16 bases lay in between.